The source of this T cell receptor (beta chain) is a study of control samples from healthy donors and cancer patients. Clones were read by immunoSEQ multiplex PCR, and TCRdb kept only the in-frame ones, dropping some. The table shows about 55,000 clones, with roughly 87% occurring only once. Only one count was recorded for this clone. Trimming removed 3 bases from V and 4 bases from J, with 9 bases in between. The CDR3 runs to 14 residues. Germline V gene sequence: CDR1 LNHDA, CDR2 SQIVND (reference sequence). The source of this sequence is a man aged 50-59 years in good health. The sample taken for sequencing was blood. V gene TRBV19 combines with J gene TRBJ1-4; D is undetermined. This CDR3 is CASSIDGRNEKLFF. The CDR3 region has the DNA TGTGCCAGTAGTATCGACGGTCGTAATGAAAAACTGTTTTTT.